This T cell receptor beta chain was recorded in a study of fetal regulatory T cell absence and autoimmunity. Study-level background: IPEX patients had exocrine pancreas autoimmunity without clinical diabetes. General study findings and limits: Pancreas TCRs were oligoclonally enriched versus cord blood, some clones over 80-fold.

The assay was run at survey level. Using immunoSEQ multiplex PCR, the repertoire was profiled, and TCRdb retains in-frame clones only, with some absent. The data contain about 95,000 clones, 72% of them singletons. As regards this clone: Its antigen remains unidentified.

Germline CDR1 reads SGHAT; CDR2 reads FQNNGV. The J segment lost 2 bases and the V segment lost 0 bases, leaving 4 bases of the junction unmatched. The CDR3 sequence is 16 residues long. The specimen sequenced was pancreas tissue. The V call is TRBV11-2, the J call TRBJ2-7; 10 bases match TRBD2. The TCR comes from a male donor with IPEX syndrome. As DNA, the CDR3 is TGTGCCAGCAGCTTAGATCCGGGACTAGCGCCCTACGAGCAGTACTTC. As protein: CASSLDPGLAPYEQYF.